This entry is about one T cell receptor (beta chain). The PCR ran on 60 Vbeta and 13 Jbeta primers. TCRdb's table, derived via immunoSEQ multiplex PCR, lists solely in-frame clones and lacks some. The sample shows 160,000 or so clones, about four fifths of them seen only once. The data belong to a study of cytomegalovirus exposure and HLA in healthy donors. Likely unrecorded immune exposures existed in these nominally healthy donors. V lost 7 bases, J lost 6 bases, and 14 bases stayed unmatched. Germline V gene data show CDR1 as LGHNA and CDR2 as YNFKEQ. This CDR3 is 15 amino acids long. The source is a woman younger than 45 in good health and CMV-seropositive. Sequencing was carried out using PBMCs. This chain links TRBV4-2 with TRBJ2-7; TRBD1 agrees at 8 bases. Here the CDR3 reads CASNQPRQGSGEQYF. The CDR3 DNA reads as TGTGCCAGCAACCAGCCCCGACAGGGGTCGGGCGAGCAGTACTTC.